These 27 T cell receptor beta chains share one sample of origin, sequenced in a study of CD8+CD57+ T cells in acquired aplastic anemia. Genomic DNA provided the template from which TCR beta VDJ and CDR3 profiles were obtained. TCRdb processed the reads anew with MiXCR; each CDR3 protein has one entry. The table shows 60,000 or so distinct CDR3 sequences, with about 50% occurring only once. The sample consisted of sorted CD4+, CD8+, or CD8+CD57+ T cells (not recorded which) from PBMCs. The receptors were sampled from a human donor in good health, serving as a control.

V is TRBV5-1 and J is TRBJ2-7; TRBD1 might be the D (5 bases). V was clipped by 0 bases and J by 0 bases, with 7 bases between them. This CDR3 region has 14 residues. Germline V gives CDR1 SGHRS, CDR2 YFSETQ. CDR3: CASSLDRSSYEQYF. DNA for the CDR3: TGCGCCAGCAGCTTGGACAGGAGCTCCTACGAGCAGTACTTC.

With regard to this clonotype: A junction boundary mismatches the germline segment, possibly from a read error. CDR3 in amino acids: CAGSSSGRAQGTDTPYF. CDR3 bases: TGCGCCGGCAGTTCTAGCGGGAGGGCTCAGGGCACAGATACGCCGTATTTT. This sequence joins TRBV5-1 and TRBJ2-3, with TRBD2 matching 12 bases. The germline gives CDR1 SGHRS, CDR2 YFSETQ. The CDR3 runs to 17 residues.

This clonotype was seen ten or more times. The rearrangement joins TRBV6-1 to TRBJ2-7, with TRBD1 matching 7 bases. The germline gives CDR1 MNHNS, CDR2 SASEGT. Trimming removed 8 bases from V and 5 bases from J; junction bases left unmatched: 6. The CDR3 is made up of 12 amino acids. The CDR3 spells CASVKGANEQYF. CDR3 in DNA: TGTGCCAGCGTTAAGGGGGCCAACGAGCAGTACTTC.

V usage is TRBV29-1 and J usage is TRBJ1-4; 11 nucleotides agree with TRBD1. The CDR3 length is 16 residues. Germline values: CDR1 SQVTM, CDR2 ANQGSEA. The junction had 7 bases not matched to a gene; V was cut back by 0 bases and J by 7 bases. This CDR3 reads CSVEDRGQGDTEKLFF. The DNA for the CDR3 is TGCAGCGTTGAAGATCGGGGACAGGGGGACACTGAAAAACTGTTTTTT.

This clonotype was seen just once. V is TRBV2 and J is TRBJ2-1, with 16 bases aligning to TRBD2. CDR1 and CDR2 (germline): SNHLY, FYNNEI. The CDR3 length is 16 residues. V lost 6 bases, J lost 7 bases, and 6 bases stayed unmatched. The CDR3 nucleotides read TGTGCCAGCAGCCGTGGGACTAGCGGGGGGGTAAATGAGCAGTTCTTC. Translation: CASSRGTSGGVNEQFF. Looking up the rest from reference TRBV2 and TRBJ2-1 gives the full variable domain: EPEVTQTPSHQVTQMGQEVILRCVPISNHLYFYWYRQILGQKVEFLVSFYNNEISEKSEIFDDQFSVERPDGSNFTLKIRSTKLEDSAMYFCASSRGTSGGVNEQFFGPGTRLTVL.

The sample holds many counts of this clonotype. The V call is TRBV6-1, the J call TRBJ2-7, with a tentative D call TRBD1 (6 bases). CDR1 is MNHNS, CDR2 SASEGT, per germline. Trimming removed 8 bases at V and 5 bases at J, with 19 bases between. The CDR3 covers 14 residues. The CDR3 region has the DNA TGTGCCAGCGGCTCTAGGGGGAGTCGAAACGAGCAGTACTTC. Protein: CASGSRGSRNEQYF.

In its sample, this clonotype was seen many times. The chain carries TRBV27 and TRBJ2-1; 7 bases fit TRBD2. The CDR3 covers 15 residues. Germline-derived CDR1 and CDR2 are MNHEY and SMNVEV (reference sequence). V lost 2 bases and J lost 6; bases outside the gene matches: 7. The CDR3 nucleotides read TGTGCCAGCAGTTTACTAGGACTAGTAGGCAATGAGCAGTTCTTC. Protein sequence: CASSLLGLVGNEQFF.

This chain connects TRBV15 to TRBJ2-7; a possible D gene is TRBD2 (5 bases). CDR3 length: 14 residues. From germline, CDR1 is LNHNV and CDR2 YYDKDF (reference sequence). The V and J ends lost 3 bases and 6 bases respectively, with 15 bases between them. This CDR3 is CATSSSTSRGEQYF. CDR3 nucleotide sequence: TGTGCCACCAGCAGTTCAACTAGTCGGGGCGAGCAGTACTTC.

The CDR3 bases are TGTGCCACCCTGAAAGCAGAGACCTACTATGGCTACACCTTC. Amino acid sequence: CATLKAETYYGYTF. The chain combines TRBV19 with TRBJ1-2, with D hard to call. Trimming shortened V by 10 bases and J by 3 bases, and 18 bases separated the two germline ends. The CDR3 is 14 amino acids. Germline values: CDR1 LNHDA, CDR2 SQIVND (reference sequence).

This chain connects TRBV14 to TRBJ1-1, with D possibly matching TRBD1 (5 bases). CDR1 is SGHDN, CDR2 FVKESK, per germline. Trimming removed 0 bases at V and 0 bases at J, with 8 bases between. CDR3 size: 15 residues. The CDR3 DNA sequence: TGTGCCAGCAGCCAAGATCGCAGGGTGAACACTGAAGCTTTCTTT. Its translation: CASSQDRRVNTEAFF.

This clonotype was picked up one time. Relative to the germline gene, one junction end is altered; a read error may explain this. This chain connects TRBV19 to TRBJ2-5, with 10 bases identical to TRBD2. Germline CDR1 and CDR2: LNHDA and SQIVND (reference sequence). This CDR3 is 14 amino acids long. The CDR3 spells CASSERGGRETQYF. The DNA for the CDR3 is TGCGCCAGTAGTGAGCGGGGGGGCCGAGAGACCCAGTACTTC.

Regarding this clonotype: The germline gene is not matched at one end of the junction; a read error may be the cause. The chain is built from TRBV10-2 and TRBJ1-5; no definite D call. This CDR3 has 14 residues. CDR1 and CDR2 (germline): WSHSY, SAAADI. The CDR3 bases are TGCGCCAGCCGTAACTGGCAAAGCAATCAGCCCCGGCATTTT. It translates to CASRNWQSNQPRHF.

This clonotype has just a few counts. Just one base apart from a much larger clone, this may be a read error. The chain combines TRBV24-1 with TRBJ1-1; a possible D gene is TRBD1 (6 bases). CDR1 and CDR2 from the germline V gene are KGHDR and SFDVKD. CDR3 length: 13 residues. V was trimmed by 6 bases and J by 6 bases, leaving 13 bases between them. CDR3 sequence: CATSYSKGAEAFF. In nucleotides, the CDR3 is TGTGCCACCAGTTACTCGAAGGGGGCTGAAGCTTTCTTT.

CDR3 residues: CSVESGTSSYNEQFF. CDR3 nucleotide sequence: TGCAGCGTTGAGAGCGGGACAAGCTCCTACAATGAGCAGTTCTTC. This chain joins TRBV29-1 and TRBJ2-1, with D perhaps matching TRBD2 (7 bases). V lost 3 bases to trimming and J lost 0 bases, with 12 bases between them. The CDR3 runs 15 residues. In germline, CDR1 is SQVTM, CDR2 ANQGSEA.

This clonotype occurred once. The genes are TRBV10-3 and TRBJ2-6, with D unclear. The CDR3 runs to 17 residues. Per germline, CDR1 ENHRY and CDR2 SYGVKD. V was shortened by 2 bases and J by 0 bases, with 11 bases between the two germline ends. CDR3 protein: CAISEGPRASGANVLTF. The CDR3 coding sequence is TGTGCCATCAGTGAGGGACCGAGAGCCTCTGGGGCCAACGTCCTGACTTTC.

This clonotype occurred a few times. The CDR3 nucleotides are TGTGCCAGCAGTGGACAGGGCGTCCACGAGCAGTACTTC. It yields the protein CASSGQGVHEQYF. This chain uses TRBV25-1 with TRBJ2-7, with 7 positions matching TRBD1. V shed 4 bases, J shed 5 bases, and the junction held 5 bases outside the gene matches. The CDR3 spans 13 residues. Germline V gene lookup returns CDR1 MGHDK and CDR2 SYGVNS.

With respect to this clonotype: This sequence may be a read error, since a much larger clone differs from it by one base. The chain couples TRBV6-2 or TRBV6-3 to TRBJ2-5; no firm D call. The CDR3 length is 15 residues. Trimming took 8 bases from V and 3 from J, leaving 19 bases between them. The V gene's germline CDR1 is MNHEY and CDR2 SVGEGT. The CDR3 DNA sequence: TGTGCCAGCCTTACTTTGAAACAGAGAAAAGAGACCCAGTACTTC. It specifies CASLTLKQRKETQYF.

This chain links TRBV25-1 with TRBJ2-3, with 9 bases lining up with TRBD2. V lost 4 bases, J lost 4 bases, and 9 bases stayed unmatched. This CDR3 spans 16 amino acids. Germline assignment: CDR1 MGHDK and CDR2 SYGVNS. The CDR3 sequence: CASSGQDSGSADTQYF. The CDR3 nucleotides are TGTGCCAGCAGTGGACAAGATAGCGGGAGCGCAGATACGCAGTATTTT.

The chain employs TRBV10-3 and TRBJ2-7; no reliable D call. This CDR3 is 13 amino acids long. With 3 bases removed from V and 2 bases from J, the gap between germline ends came to 8 bases. Germline CDR1 reads ENHRY; CDR2 reads SYGVKD. The CDR3 reads CAISDRPPYEQYF. In DNA, the CDR3 is TGTGCCATCAGTGATAGACCGCCCTACGAGCAGTACTTC.

This chain links TRBV2 with TRBJ1-1; maybe TRBD1 (5 bases). Trimming stripped 9 bases from V and 4 bases from J, with 6 bases between. The V gene's germline CDR1 is SNHLY and CDR2 FYNNEI. The CDR3 runs 10 residues. CDR3 protein: CARRGTEAFF. In nucleotides, the CDR3 is TGTGCCAGGAGGGGCACTGAAGCTTTCTTT.

The V and J genes are TRBV19 and TRBJ2-7; no clear D gene. This CDR3 has 13 residues. The V gene lost 10 bases and the J gene lost 4 bases, with 17 bases spanning the gap. Germline lookup yields CDR1 LNHDA and CDR2 SQIVND (reference sequence). CDR3 sequence: CATSDGALYEQYF. The CDR3 bases are TGTGCCACTTCAGACGGCGCGCTATACGAGCAGTACTTC.

The chain uses TRBV29-1 and TRBJ2-7; 8 bases agree with TRBD1. The CDR3 has 12 residues. V shed 7 bases, J shed 6 bases, and the junction held 8 bases outside the gene matches. The germline CDR1 and CDR2 sequences are SQVTM and ANQGSEA. The CDR3 protein is CSASTGAGEQYF. The CDR3, as DNA: TGCAGCGCTTCGACAGGGGCCGGCGAGCAGTACTTC.

V usage is TRBV4-2 and J usage is TRBJ1-3; D is undetermined. V lost 9 bases and J 0 bases, leaving 12 bases between the germline ends. The CDR3 is 14 residues long. Germline V gene lookup returns CDR1 LGHNA and CDR2 YNFKEQ. The CDR3 DNA is TGTGCCAGTGCAAGTGGTTACTCTGGAAACACCATATATTTT. It codes for CASASGYSGNTIYF.

This chain uses TRBV7-3 with TRBJ1-4; a weak D match, TRBD1 (5 bases). V was pared by 5 bases and J by 8 bases, with 12 bases between. There are 13 residues in the CDR3. CDR1 SGHTA and CDR2 FQGTGA come from the germline V gene. The CDR3 here is CASSTQGREKLFF. CDR3 bases: TGTGCCAGCAGCACCCAGGGTCGCGAAAAACTGTTTTTT.

The chain combines TRBV19 with TRBJ1-6, with 7 bases aligning to TRBD1. V dropped 3 bases and J dropped 5; count of bases not matched to a gene: 4. The CDR3 has 15 residues. Germline assignment: CDR1 LNHDA and CDR2 SQIVND (reference sequence). The DNA of the CDR3 is TGTGCCAGTAGTATCCGGGACAGCGATAATTCACCCCTCCACTTT. It encodes CASSIRDSDNSPLHF.

With respect to this clonotype: A much larger clone differs from this one at a single base, so this may be a read error. CDR3 sequence reads: CAGSRGTSGNLITYEQYF. CDR3 bases: TGTGCCGGCAGTCGAGGGACTAGCGGGAATCTCATAACCTACGAGCAGTACTTC. The rearrangement joins TRBV28 to TRBJ2-7; 13 nucleotides match TRBD2. Germline CDR1 MDHEN, CDR2 SYDVKM. This CDR3 is built from 18 residues.

At least ten counts were recorded for this clonotype. The chain combines TRBV12-3 or TRBV12-4 with TRBJ2-3; D is ambiguous. CDR3 length: 15 residues. The V end was cut by 6 bases, the J end by 1 base, with 14 bases between. The CDR3 spells CASSIRTSGTDTQYF. The DNA for the CDR3 is TGTGCCAGCAGCATCAGGACGTCAGGCACAGATACGCAGTATTTT.